These T cell receptor beta chains were read from a single sample in a study of T cell repertoires in cytomegalovirus infection. TCRdb analysed the reads with MiXCR anew, one entry per CDR3 protein. The sample lists about 890,000 distinct CDR3 sequences, approximately 32% occurring once. Their antigens are not known. The specimen was cultured CD8+ T cells from PBMCs, collected from culture after CMV antigen stimulation. Every receptor here comes from a human donor in good health (CMV status not recorded). Some clones in this sample may be carry-over from other donors' samples. CDR3s include the opening cysteine and the closing phenylalanine or tryptophan. A D gene is named only where the DNA matches it firmly. Clone size appears in some rows only: once, few, many, or a class for an expanded clone.

many	TRBJ2-1	TRBV7-9	-	TGTGCCAGCAGCTCTAAAGGGACGGCCGACAATGAGCAGTTCTTC	CASSSKGTADNEQFF
few	TRBJ2-7	TRBV7-9	-	TGTGCCAGCAGCCTTGGGCCAGGGATATTTCTCGAGCAGTACTTC	CASSLGPGIFLEQYF
few	TRBJ1-2	TRBV4-2	-	TGTGCCAGCAGCCAAGAGGGGGCCCTGGGCTATGGCTACACCTTC	CASSQEGALGYGYTF
-	TRBJ2-1	TRBV7-6	TRBD1	TGTGCCAGCAGCTCGAGGCAGGGGGCGGCATACAATGAGCAGTTCTTC	CASSSRQGAAYNEQFF
few	TRBJ2-2	TRBV7-9	TRBD1	TGTGCCAGCAGCCGGACAGGGGGCCTGCCTGGGGAGCTGTTTTTT	CASSRTGGLPGELFF
few	TRBJ1-5	TRBV12-3/TRBV12-4	TRBD1	TGTGCCAGCAGTAAACAGGGGGAGGCTCAGCCCCAGCATTTT	CASSKQGEAQPQHF
-	TRBJ1-5	TRBV7-6	-	TGTGCCAGCAGCTTAGGGGAGGGGGGCGGCAATCAGCCCCAGCATTTT	CASSLGEGGGNQPQHF
few	TRBJ2-7	TRBV7-9	-	TGTGCCAGCAGCATACTTACGGGATGGAGGTCCTACGAGCAGTACTTC	CASSILTGWRSYEQYF
few	TRBJ2-3	TRBV12-5	-	TGTGCTAGTGGTTTGTTTGGCCTCCCGGGTGAAGATACGCAGTATTTT	CASGLFGLPGEDTQYF
many	TRBJ1-5	TRBV12-3/TRBV12-4	-	TGTGCCAGCAGTTTAAAAAGGCGGAAATTGGGGCCCAATCAGCCCCAGCATTTT	CASSLKRRKLGPNQPQHF
-	TRBJ1-1	TRBV15	-	TGTGCCACCAGCGGATTTCAGGGGTCGGCTGAAGCTTTCTTT	CATSGFQGSAEAFF
many	TRBJ1-5	TRBV4-1	-	TGCGCCAGCAGCCAAGAAATGATGGGCAATCAGCCCCAGCATTTT	CASSQEMMGNQPQHF
few	TRBJ2-3	TRBV29-1	-	TGCAGCGTTGAATGGGGCCCAGATACGCAGTATTTT	CSVEWGPDTQYF
-	TRBJ1-1	TRBV4-1	-	TGCGCCAGCAGCCAAGAGGGGGCCGCTGAAGCTTTCTTT	CASSQEGAAEAFF
few	TRBJ2-5	TRBV27	-	TGTGCCAGCAGTTTATCGTTGCGCCGGCGGGGCCAAGAGACCCAGTACTTC	CASSLSLRRRGQETQYF
few	TRBJ2-2	TRBV7-9	-	TGTGCCAGCAGCTTGCCTTCCGGGACACCGAACACCGGGGAGCTGTTTTTT	CASSLPSGTPNTGELFF
-	TRBJ2-1	TRBV24-1	TRBD2	TGTGCCACCAGTGATCTTAGGACTAGCGGGGGGCACCGAGTCTCCTACAATGAGCAGTTCTTC	CATSDLRTSGGHRVSYNEQFF
-	TRBJ2-1	TRBV4-2	-	TGTGCCAGCAGCCATCCCCCTGGGAGTGAGCAGTTCTTC	CASSHPPGSEQFF
-	TRBJ1-5	TRBV27	-	TGTGCCAGCAGTTATAGTGCCCCTAGAGGGATGTCGGTCAATCAGCCCCAGCATTTT	CASSYSAPRGMSVNQPQHF
many	TRBJ2-1	TRBV7-2	TRBD2	TGTGCCAGCAGCACCGTAGCGGGGGAAGGCAATGAGCAGTTCTTC	CASSTVAGEGNEQFF
many	TRBJ1-2	TRBV7-9	TRBD1	TGTGCCAGCAGCTTGGTCCCGGGACAGGAACTAAAAAACTATGGCTACACCTTC	CASSLVPGQELKNYGYTF
-	TRBJ2-3	TRBV10-1	TRBD2	TGCGCCAGCAGTGAGTCTTCTAGCGGGGTGACCACAGATACGCAGTATTTT	CASSESSSGVTTDTQYF
-	TRBJ2-5	TRBV6-2/TRBV6-3	-	TGTGCCAGCAGTGGGGACGTTGAAGAGACCCAGTACTTC	CASSGDVEETQYF
few	TRBJ2-1	TRBV27	-	TGTGCCAGCACCGACGGAATAGAGGGGCCCTACAATGAGCAGTTCTTC	CASTDGIEGPYNEQFF
few	TRBJ2-2	TRBV7-6	TRBD2	TGTGCCAGCAGCTTGGCTCCTAGCGGGGGGTCGAACACCGGGGAGCTGTTTTTT	CASSLAPSGGSNTGELFF
-	TRBJ2-1	TRBV2	-	TGTGCCAGCATAGGCCCCAATGAGCAGTTCTTC	CASIGPNEQFF
-	TRBJ1-1	TRBV7-8	-	TGTGCCAGCAGCTCCTCAGTCCAGGGGAAGGAAGCTTTCTTT	CASSSSVQGKEAFF
-	TRBJ2-7	TRBV7-8	TRBD1	TGTGCCAGCAGCTCAGTCGGGGGACAGGGCTACGAGCAGTACTTC	CASSSVGGQGYEQYF
few	TRBJ2-3	TRBV7-9	TRBD2	TGTGCCAGCGGCGGACTAGCGGGGACAGATACGCAGTATTTT	CASGGLAGTDTQYF